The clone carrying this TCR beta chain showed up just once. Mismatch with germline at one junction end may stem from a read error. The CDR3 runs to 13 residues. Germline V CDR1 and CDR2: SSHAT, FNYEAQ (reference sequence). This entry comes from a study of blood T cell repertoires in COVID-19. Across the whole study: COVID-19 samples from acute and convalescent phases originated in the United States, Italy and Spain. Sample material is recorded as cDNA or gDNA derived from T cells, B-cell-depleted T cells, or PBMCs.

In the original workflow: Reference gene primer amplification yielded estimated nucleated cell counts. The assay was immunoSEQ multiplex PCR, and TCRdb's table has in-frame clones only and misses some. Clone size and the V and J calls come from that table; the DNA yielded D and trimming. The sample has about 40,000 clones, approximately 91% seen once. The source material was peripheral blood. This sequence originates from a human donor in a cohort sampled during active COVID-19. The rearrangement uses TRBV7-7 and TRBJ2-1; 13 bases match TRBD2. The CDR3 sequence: CASSPGLAGEQFF. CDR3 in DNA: TGTGCTAGCAGCCCGGGACTAGCGGGGGAGCAGTTCTTC.